The following is a T cell receptor (beta chain) sequence with its context. Its antigen is currently unknown. It was CD45RO-negative cells, positively selected for CCR7, that made up naive CD8 cells, with terminally differentiated effector memory CD45RA+ cells excluded. Trimming pared 6 bases from V and 5 bases from J, leaving 10 bases between. The CDR3 totals 13 residues. Germline V lookup: CDR1 MRHNA, CDR2 SNTAGT. This entry is derived from a study of shared clonotypes between healthy human individuals. Study-wide background: A donor's plate count was three for CD4 naive and three for CD4 memory; CD8 naive had two and CD8 memory one. Whole-study results and caveats: The four-donor shared clonotypes exceeded non-shared clonotypes in generation probability, with non-shared ones scoring lower. When naive CD4 clonotypes were compared across a few donors, 4% to 6.5% were shared.

Libraries were prepared by immunoSEQ multiplex PCR; TCRdb keeps only in-frame clonotypes and omits some of them. Of under 600,000 clones listed, roughly 98% are singletons. The sample comprised naive CD8+ T cells sorted from blood. The source of this sequence is a man aged 25-45 years in good health. The V gene is TRBV6-4, the J gene TRBJ2-2; D is undetermined. This CDR3 is CASSPTRTGELFF. DNA for the CDR3: TGTGCCAGCAGCCCGACACGTACCGGGGAGCTGTTTTTT.